These T cell receptor beta chains were read from a single sample in a study of blood T cell repertoires in COVID-19. Sequenced by immunoSEQ multiplex PCR; TCRdb stores in-frame clones only, minus some. The repertoire holds 250,000 or so clones, with 70% to 80% as singletons. Sample: peripheral blood. Every receptor here comes from a woman older than 75 with acute or convalescent COVID-19. Both conserved end residues are part of each CDR3.

v_gene,j_gene,CDR3aa
TRBV30,TRBJ2-1,CAWRTDRVYNEQFF
TRBV29-1,TRBJ2-1,CSADRGKKNEQFF
TRBV5-4,TRBJ1-1,CASSLGGRKNTEAFF
TRBV29-1,TRBJ1-1,CSVHPLRGSYTEAFF
TRBV7-9,TRBJ1-4,CASSLGVGSGTEKLFF
TRBV19,TRBJ1-1,CASRDRGEDTEAFF
TRBV5-1,TRBJ2-1,CASSLGTGSNEQFF
TRBV11-2,TRBJ2-2,CASTKDRDTGELFF
TRBV18,TRBJ2-5,CASSPLLTGSGETQYF
TRBV18,TRBJ2-2,CASSPGTGRRPGELFF
TRBV6-5,TRBJ1-3,CASSTGVATGNTIYF
TRBV3-1/TRBV3-2,TRBJ1-4,CASSRSGGDEKLFF
TRBV18,TRBJ1-1,CASSPREGNTEAFF
TRBV27,TRBJ1-1,CASSFNRLYEAFF
TRBV5-1,TRBJ1-2,CASSLADRGSYGYTF
TRBV19,TRBJ1-5,CASSSTGVGNQPQHF
TRBV10-1,TRBJ2-5,CASSESSQGPKETQYF
TRBV1,TRBJ2-5,CTSSQDPRLAEETQYF
TRBV19,TRBJ2-7,CASSIGAGQTYEQYF
TRBV7-2,TRBJ2-5,CASTPGLGLTETQYF
TRBV19,TRBJ2-5,CASSIITGGAETQYF
TRBV4-2,TRBJ1-3,CASSQEDRGFSSGNTIYF
TRBV5-1,TRBJ2-1,CASSLAAGHNEQFF
TRBV30,TRBJ1-6,CAWTNSGGSYNSPLHF
TRBV30,TRBJ1-2,CAWSVLRVLSGYTF
TRBV3-1/TRBV3-2,TRBJ1-1,CASSQDGGNPRAFF
TRBV18,TRBJ2-2,CASSLQGFPNTGELFF
TRBV29-1,TRBJ1-2,CSVERDRGPGGYTF
TRBV11-2,TRBJ1-3,CASSLGQGNTIYF
TRBV3-1/TRBV3-2,TRBJ1-3,CASSQERQEGVAGNTIYF
TRBV10-1,TRBJ2-1,CASSEFFRGQGGEQFF
TRBV19,TRBJ2-7,CASSSGLAGNTYEQYF
TRBV21-1,TRBJ2-7,CASSARTGLMYEQYF
TRBV7-2,TRBJ1-1,CASSHQQGALMNTEAFF